The T cell receptor beta chain under discussion was sequenced for a study of early T cells in non-severe SARS-CoV-2 infection. Study information: Chains from this unsorted whole-blood bulk RNA could not be paired. Study-level results: Anti-spike CD8 specificities were favored by VDJdb matching, whose results missed private and CD4 specificities.

In germline, CDR1 is DFQATT, CDR2 SNEGSKA (reference sequence). Trimming pared 3 bases from V and 6 bases from J, leaving 15 bases between. The CDR3 sequence is 14 residues long. The protocol attached unique molecular identifiers to individual cDNA molecules. A single record per CDR3 protein comes from TCRdb applying MiXCR to the 5' RACE reads. The sample lists tens of thousands of distinct CDR3 sequences, roughly 9.7% seen once, with less than 10% in the top ten. This clonotype appeared many times. No antigen is known for it. The sequence was obtained from an adult who was a healthcare worker with PCR-confirmed SARS-CoV-2 infection or an uninfected control (not recorded which). V usage is TRBV20-1 and J usage is TRBJ2-4; D unclear. Material for sequencing was whole blood. The CDR3 DNA reads TGCAGTGCTAGGCTCCCAGGTGCAGGAAACATTCAGTACTTC. It encodes CSARLPGAGNIQYF.